The 24 T cell receptor beta chains in this list originate from one sample, sequenced in a study of T cell responses to AZD1222 COVID-19 vaccine (dated by TCRdb to the early 2020s). Read against the paper, the sample's time point label means: baseline before first vaccination. Library preparation used the immunoSEQ multiplex PCR assay. Not all clones reach the TCRdb copy of this immuneACCESS table, which keeps in-frame sequences only. Checked studies attribute under half of the gap to unresolved V genes and leave the rest unexplained. This sample is represented by roughly 150,000 clones; 90% to 95% of them were singletons. The ten largest clones capture about 5% of the sample. The specimen comprised peripheral blood, sampled on day 0 of AZD1222 vaccination. These receptors were taken from an adult in good health.

The V call is TRBV3-1 (or the pseudogene TRBV3-2), the J call TRBJ2-5; D may match TRBD1 or TRBD2 (5 bases each). Trimming shortened V by 5 bases and J by 3 bases, and 13 bases separated the two germline ends. CDR1 and CDR2 (germline): LGHDT, YNNKEL (reference sequence). This CDR3 spans 14 amino acids. The CDR3 DNA reads TGTGCCAGCAGCTTCGGGACGGAAAAAGAGACCCAGTACTTC. It specifies CASSFGTEKETQYF.

The V gene is TRBV18, the J gene TRBJ1-3; D gene ambiguous. The CDR3 consists of 16 residues. V gave up 2 bases and J gave up 2 bases, with 13 bases separating them. Germline V gives CDR1 KGHSH, CDR2 LQKENI. The DNA of the CDR3 is TGTGCCAGCTCACCAGTAAGTTCAGGACCTGGAAACACCATATATTTT. Translated: CASSPVSSGPGNTIYF.

The V and J genes are TRBV5-4 and TRBJ1-1; no definite D call. V lost 3 bases and J 1 base, leaving 4 bases between the germline ends. Germline CDR1 is SGHNT and CDR2 is YYREEE (reference sequence). This CDR3 has 12 residues. CDR3 sequence reads: CASSWENTEAFF. In nucleotides, the CDR3 is TGTGCCAGCAGCTGGGAGAACACTGAAGCTTTCTTT. Full variable domain (outside the CDR3, taken from reference TRBV5-4 and TRBJ1-1): ETGVTQSPTHLIKTRGQQVTLRCSSQSGHNTVSWYQQALGQGPQFIFQYYREEENGRGNFPPRFSGLQFPNYSSELNVNALELDDSALYLCASSWENTEAFFGQGTRLTVV.

This clone was counted only a few times. This chain connects TRBV7-8 to TRBJ1-1, with 10 nucleotides matching TRBD1. Germline V lookup: CDR1 SGHVS, CDR2 FQNEAQ. The CDR3 is made up of 16 amino acids. Trimming cost V 0 bases and J 1 base; bases outside gene matches: 2. The CDR3 coding sequence is TGTGCCAGCAGCTTAGCGGGGACAGGGGCGAACACTGAAGCTTTCTTT. Translating it yields CASSLAGTGANTEAFF.

This rearrangement joins TRBV7-9 to TRBJ1-3; no reliable D call. The CDR3 has 13 residues. The germline V and J ends were trimmed by 10 bases and 2 bases, with 12 bases remaining between them. Germline V gene lookup returns CDR1 SEHNR and CDR2 FQNEAQ (reference sequence). The CDR3 reads CATPAPAGNTIYF. The DNA of the CDR3 is TGTGCCACCCCCGCGCCCGCTGGAAACACCATATATTTT.

CDR3 protein: CASSSGTSLASPLHF. Written as DNA, the CDR3 is TGTGCCAGTAGTAGCGGGACTTCCTTGGCTTCACCCCTCCACTTT. This chain uses TRBV19 with TRBJ1-6; TRBD1 might be the D (5 bases). The CDR3 covers 15 residues. CDR1 and CDR2 (germline): LNHDA, SQIVND (reference sequence). The V end was cut by 4 bases, the J end by 9 bases, with 16 bases between.

V gene TRBV5-1 combines with J gene TRBJ1-6, with D possibly TRBD1 on 5 matching bases. Trimming pared 4 bases from V and 1 base from J, leaving 15 bases between. There are 17 residues in the CDR3. Germline values: CDR1 SGHRS, CDR2 YFSETQ. This CDR3 is CASSPEVGVSYNSPLHF. CDR3 coding DNA: TGCGCCAGCAGCCCCGAGGTAGGGGTTTCCTATAATTCACCCCTCCACTTT.

The chain recombines TRBV29-1 with TRBJ1-1; unclear D gene. V was cut by 6 bases and J by 3 bases, with 5 bases left in between. The CDR3 is made up of 10 amino acids. Germline CDR1 and CDR2: SQVTM and ANQGSEA. The CDR3 spells CSVMYTEAFF. CDR3 DNA sequence: TGCAGCGTAATGTACACTGAAGCTTTCTTT.

This clone was seen once. V usage is TRBV7-2 and J usage is TRBJ2-7; 10 nucleotides line up with TRBD2. Germline loops: CDR1 SGHTA, CDR2 FQGNSA. The CDR3 has 14 residues. With V trimmed by 6 bases and J by 4 bases, 6 bases remained unmatched. The CDR3 spells CASRGVTSGYEQYF. The CDR3 nucleotides are TGTGCCAGCAGGGGGGTGACTAGCGGGTACGAGCAGTACTTC. The entire variable domain, with the rest obtained from reference TRBV7-2 and TRBJ2-7, is as follows: GAGVSQSPSNKVTEKGKDVELRCDPISGHTALYWYRQSLGQGLEFLIYFQGNSAPDKSGLPSDRFSAERTGGSVSTLTIQRTQQEDSAVYLCASRGVTSGYEQYFGPGTRLTVT.

The chain uses TRBV7-2 and TRBJ2-5; no clear D gene. Trimming took 2 bases from V and 5 from J, leaving 9 bases between them. Looked up from germline, CDR1 is SGHTA and CDR2 is FQGNSA. This CDR3 comprises 13 residues. The CDR3 reads CASSLSYWETQYF. The CDR3 bases are TGTGCCAGCAGCTTATCCTACTGGGAGACCCAGTACTTC.

The chain carries TRBV29-1 and TRBJ2-7; 10 bases line up with TRBD2. This CDR3 is 15 amino acids long. After removal of 0 bases from V and 3 bases from J, the junction contained 5 bases not matched to a gene. Germline CDR1 and CDR2: SQVTM and ANQGSEA. The CDR3 bases are TGCAGCGTTGAAGATCTGGCTAGCGGGAGCTACGAGCAGTACTTC. It encodes CSVEDLASGSYEQYF.

The chain employs TRBV28 and TRBJ1-3; D is uncertain. V lost 0 bases, J lost 0 bases, and 12 bases lay in between. Germline loops: CDR1 MDHEN, CDR2 SYDVKM. The CDR3 loop spans 17 amino acids. The CDR3 DNA reads TGTGCCAGCAGTTTATGGGGCAGGATTAGCTCTGGAAACACCATATATTTT. It is translated as CASSLWGRISSGNTIYF.

The V call is TRBV5-4, the J call TRBJ2-7; D is possibly TRBD2 (5 bases). CDR1 and CDR2 (germline): SGHNT, YYREEE (reference sequence). The CDR3 totals 13 residues. V was pared by 2 bases and J by 6 bases, with 12 bases between. CDR3: CASSLSGIGEQYF. CDR3 DNA sequence: TGTGCCAGCAGCTTATCCGGGATTGGCGAGCAGTACTTC.

The chain links TRBV25-1 to TRBJ1-4; the match to TRBD1 covers 7 bases. The junction had 12 bases not matched to a gene; V was cut back by 6 bases and J by 8 bases. CDR1 and CDR2 (germline): MGHDK, SYGVNS. CDR3 length: 15 amino acids. The CDR3 sequence: CASSAFEGAQEKLFF. CDR3 in DNA: TGTGCCAGCAGCGCGTTTGAGGGGGCTCAAGAAAAACTGTTTTTT.

The chain has TRBV6-5 and TRBJ2-4; D not resolved. V was pared by 0 bases and J by 8 bases, with 14 bases between. The CDR3 loop spans 15 amino acids. Germline loops: CDR1 MNHEY, CDR2 SVGAGI. In DNA, the CDR3 is TGTGCCAGCAGTTACTCGAAAGCAGGTGGACACATTCAGTACTTC. Translated: CASSYSKAGGHIQYF.

V is TRBV20-1 and J is TRBJ1-3, with D maybe TRBD1 (5 bases). The CDR3 extends over 13 amino acids. The V and J ends lost 3 bases and 2 bases respectively, with 8 bases between them. Germline V gene data show CDR1 as DFQATT and CDR2 as SNEGSKA (reference sequence). The CDR3 is CSASRRAGNTIYF. The CDR3 DNA follows: TGCAGTGCTAGTCGCAGGGCTGGAAACACCATATATTTT.

The chain joins TRBV29-1 to TRBJ2-5, with 8 positions matching TRBD2. The CDR3 consists of 17 residues. V was pared by 6 bases and J by 4 bases, with 19 bases of the junction left unmatched. The V gene's germline CDR1 is SQVTM and CDR2 ANQGSEA. This chain's CDR3 is CSVTLGGARRFGETQYF. In DNA form, the CDR3 reads TGCAGCGTAACGCTCGGGGGGGCACGTCGATTCGGAGAGACCCAGTACTTC.

The V call is TRBV2, the J call TRBJ2-1; 7 bases match TRBD1. The CDR3 totals 15 residues. V shed 6 bases, J shed 0 bases, and the junction held 5 bases outside the gene matches. The germline V gene has CDR1 SNHLY and CDR2 FYNNEI. The CDR3 loop reads CASRGTESSYNEQFF. In DNA, the CDR3 is TGTGCCAGCAGAGGGACAGAGAGCTCCTACAATGAGCAGTTCTTC.

This chain links TRBV25-1 with TRBJ2-1; 8 nucleotides line up with TRBD1. This CDR3 has 14 amino acids. Germline trimming cut 8 bases from V and 6 bases from J; bases unmatched to any gene: 9. Germline CDR1 is MGHDK and CDR2 is SYGVNS. CDR3 bases: TGTGCCAGCTCAAGACAGGGGATCTTCAATGAGCAGTTCTTC. Its protein product is CASSRQGIFNEQFF.

The rearrangement joins TRBV7-2 to TRBJ2-1; D gene uncertain. This CDR3 comprises 16 residues. V was clipped by 3 bases and J by 2 bases, with 14 bases between them. CDR1 and CDR2 from the germline V gene are SGHTA and FQGNSA. The CDR3 region has the DNA TGTGCCAGCAGCTTTGGAGCTACAATGCCCTACAATGAGCAGTTCTTC. Amino acids: CASSFGATMPYNEQFF.

This clone has a single count. CDR3: CASSASAGSYEQYF. CDR3 in DNA: TGTGCCAGCAGCGCAAGTGCGGGGTCATACGAGCAGTACTTC. This chain links TRBV9 with TRBJ2-7; tentative D call: TRBD2 (6 bases). Per germline, CDR1 SGDLS and CDR2 YYNGEE. CDR3 size: 14 residues. V shed 3 bases and J shed 4 bases, with 14 bases lying between them. The variable domain in full, with the rest retrieved from reference TRBV9 and TRBJ2-7, is DSGVTQTPKHLITATGQRVTLRCSPRSGDLSVYWYQQSLDQGLQFLIQYYNGEERAKGNILERFSAQQFPDLHSELNLSSLELGDSALYFCASSASAGSYEQYFGPGTRLTVT.

The chain couples TRBV4-2 to TRBJ2-2; D gene uncertain. CDR1 is LGHNA, CDR2 YNFKEQ, per germline. Trimming left V 5 bases short and J 2 bases short, with 3 bases between. The CDR3 loop spans 12 amino acids. DNA of the CDR3: TGTGCCAGCAGCACTAACACCGGGGAGCTGTTTTTT. Translation: CASSTNTGELFF.

The chain carries TRBV2 and TRBJ2-7, with TRBD2 as a possible D gene (6 bases). V was shortened by 8 bases and J by 7 bases, with 15 bases between the two germline ends. Germline values: CDR1 SNHLY, CDR2 FYNNEI. The CDR3 is 12 residues long. CDR3 in DNA: TGTGCCAGCTTTGGGGGGAGGAGGGAGCAGTACTTC. Translation gives CASFGGRREQYF.

V is TRBV7-8 and J is TRBJ1-2; 8 bases are shared with TRBD1. After removal of 3 bases from V and 7 bases from J, the junction contained 13 bases not matched to a gene. The V gene's germline CDR1 is SGHVS and CDR2 FQNEAQ. This CDR3 spans 16 amino acids. CDR3 bases: TGTGCCAGCAGCTTGGGGAGTATAACAGGGGGAGGTGGCTACACCTTC. It specifies CASSLGSITGGGGYTF.